Here is one T cell receptor beta chain with its context. Its antigen remains unknown. This record belongs to a study of glioma-infiltrating T cells after dendritic cell vaccination. Study-level background: Patients had newly diagnosed or recurrent glioblastoma and received dendritic cell vaccines. Patients received autologous tumor lysate-pulsed dendritic cell vaccination between about 2003 and 2012. Broader study findings: Estimated pretreatment TIL content predicted outcome after dendritic cell vaccination.

This CDR3 region has 15 residues. CDR1 and CDR2 from the germline V gene are MNHNY and SVGAGI (reference sequence). The junction had 11 bases not matched to a gene; V was cut back by 5 bases and J by 6 bases. The assay was immunoSEQ multiplex PCR, and TCRdb's table has in-frame clones only and misses some. The table lists around 60,000 clones, approximately 89% of them singletons. Time point reported: after dendritic cell vaccination, including at tumor progression/relapse. None of the glioblastoma patients had an isocitrate dehydrogenase mutation. The starting material was blood, obtained after dendritic cell vaccination. The chain carries TRBV6-6 and TRBJ1-2; 8 positions match TRBD1. This TCR was recovered from a human donor with glioblastoma. CDR3 in DNA: TGTGCCAGCAGTCTTGGACAGGGTGGTAATCATGGCTACACCTTC. Its translation is CASSLGQGGNHGYTF.